The present entry profiles one TCR beta chain with its context. In the authors' workflow: Estimated nucleated cell counts came from reference gene primer amplification. Repertoires were generated with immunoSEQ multiplex PCR, while TCRdb's copy carries only in-frame clones and drops some. V and J calls and clone size follow that table, whereas D and trimming were derived from the DNA. The sample lists some 180,000 clones, roughly 91% occurring once. CDR1 and CDR2 from the germline V gene are SEHNR and FQNEAQ (reference sequence). The CDR3 has 14 amino acids. V was clipped by 2 bases and J by 10 bases, with 15 bases between them. The sample originates from a study of blood T cell repertoires in COVID-19. Study in general: Acute and convalescent COVID-19 samples came from the United States, Italy and Spain. T cells, B-cell-depleted T cells, or PBMCs provided the cDNA or gDNA that served as material.

The chain uses TRBV7-9 and TRBJ2-1; TRBD2 is a possible D gene (5 bases). Input material: peripheral blood. The sequence was obtained from a man between 45 and 60 years old who had recovered from COVID-19. The CDR3 sequence: CASSLLAGNREQFF. The CDR3 nucleotides read TGTGCCAGCAGCTTATTGGCGGGCAACCGGGAGCAGTTCTTC.